This TCR beta chain is from a study of blood T cells in healthy people across ages. Study conclusions and caveats: No one knew whether donors had CMV, which possibly confounded expanded clonotype changes.

Turning to this clonotype: Its antigen remains unknown.

Then a second PCR, running about 6 to 12 cycles, was carried out with a sample-barcoded 5' primer and a J-beta primer mix. Each of the cDNA molecules was tagged by a template-switch adaptor with 12 random nucleotides. Each single sample gave us at least 2.5 million CDR3-containing paired-end reads. TCRdb recomputed calls from the 5' RACE reads with MiXCR, one row per CDR3 protein. The sample holds about 1,400,000 distinct CDR3 sequences, roughly 45% seen once. J lost 7 bases, V lost 7 bases, and 9 bases had no gene match. In germline, CDR1 is SQVTM, CDR2 ANQGSEA. The CDR3 is 14 residues long. The sequenced sample consisted of blood. The chain carries TRBV29-1 and TRBJ2-1; 11 positions match TRBD1. The sequence was collected from a woman younger than 35 in good health. The CDR3 here is CSAPGQGVWNEQFF. The CDR3, as DNA: TGCAGCGCCCCGGGACAGGGGGTTTGGAATGAGCAGTTCTTC.